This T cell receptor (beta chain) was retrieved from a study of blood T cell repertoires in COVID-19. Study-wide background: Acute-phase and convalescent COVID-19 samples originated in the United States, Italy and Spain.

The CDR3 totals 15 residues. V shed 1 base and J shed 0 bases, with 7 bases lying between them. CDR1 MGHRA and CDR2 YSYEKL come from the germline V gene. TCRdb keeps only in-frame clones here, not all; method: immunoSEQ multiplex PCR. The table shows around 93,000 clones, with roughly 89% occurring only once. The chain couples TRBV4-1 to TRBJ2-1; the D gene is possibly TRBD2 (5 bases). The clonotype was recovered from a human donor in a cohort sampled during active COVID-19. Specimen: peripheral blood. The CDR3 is CASSQGLTSYNEQFF. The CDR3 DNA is TGCGCCAGCAGCCAAGGACTAACCTCCTACAATGAGCAGTTCTTC.